This TCR beta chain was recovered during a study of blood T cell repertoires in COVID-19. Study overall: COVID-19 samples from acute and convalescent phases originated in the United States, Italy and Spain. Sources were T cells, B-cell-depleted T cells, or PBMCs; the material itself was cDNA or gDNA.

This table comes from immunoSEQ multiplex PCR, and its TCRdb copy is limited to in-frame clones, with some not included. The repertoire has about 90,000 clones, just under 85% of them found once; the top ten carry around 11%. Trimming at V came to 5 bases and at J to 7 bases, leaving 6 bases not matched to a gene. The germline gives CDR1 MNHNY, CDR2 SVGAGI (reference sequence). The CDR3 is made up of 13 amino acids. The source is a woman aged 70-85 years with active or convalescent COVID-19. The sequencing sample was made of peripheral blood. V gene TRBV6-6 combines with J gene TRBJ2-7, with 9 nucleotides matching TRBD1. The chain's CDR3 is CASSRDRVWEQYF. The CDR3 DNA is TGTGCCAGCAGTCGGGACAGGGTTTGGGAGCAGTACTTC.